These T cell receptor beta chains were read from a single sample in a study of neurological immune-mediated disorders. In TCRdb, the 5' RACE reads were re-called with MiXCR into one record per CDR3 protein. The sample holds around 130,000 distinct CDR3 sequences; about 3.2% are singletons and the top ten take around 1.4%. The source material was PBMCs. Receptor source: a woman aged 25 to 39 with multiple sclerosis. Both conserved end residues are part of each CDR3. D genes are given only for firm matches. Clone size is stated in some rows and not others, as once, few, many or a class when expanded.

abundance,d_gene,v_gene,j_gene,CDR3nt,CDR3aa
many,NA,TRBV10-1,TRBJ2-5,TGCGCCAGTCGACAAGGCCAAGAGACCCAGTACTTC,CASRQGQETQYF
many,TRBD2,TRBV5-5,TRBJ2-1,TGTGCCAGCAGCGCACCTCCGGGGGGAAGCTCCTACAATGAGCAGTTCTTC,CASSAPPGGSSYNEQFF
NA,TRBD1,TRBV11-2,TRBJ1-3,TGTGTCAGCAGCATGAGCCTTGGACAGGATTACACCATATATTTT,CVSSMSLGQDYTIYF
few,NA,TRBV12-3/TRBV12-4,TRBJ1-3,TGTGCCAGCACCTTCTCTGGAAACACCATATATTTT,CASTFSGNTIYF
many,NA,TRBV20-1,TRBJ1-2,TGCAGTGCTAGTAAACAGGGACACTATGGCTACACCTTC,CSASKQGHYGYTF
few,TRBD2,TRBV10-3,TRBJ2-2,TGTGCCACCACATTACCGGGACTAGCGGATGAAGCGAACACCGGGGAGCTGTTTTTT,CATTLPGLADEANTGELFF
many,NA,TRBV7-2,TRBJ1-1,TGTGCCAGCAGCTCACGGACTGTGAACACTGAAGCTTTCTTT,CASSSRTVNTEAFF
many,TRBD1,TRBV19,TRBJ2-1,TGTGCCAGTAGTAACCAGGGGGCCCTGGACAATGAGCAGTTCTTC,CASSNQGALDNEQFF
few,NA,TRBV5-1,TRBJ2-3,TGCGCCAGCCAGGTTTTTGGAAACACAGATACGCAGTATTTT,CASQVFGNTDTQYF
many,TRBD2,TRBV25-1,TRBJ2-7,TGTGCCAGCAGTGCCGCCGGAGGGACTAGCGGGGAACTGAGCTCCTACGAGCAGTACTTC,CASSAAGGTSGELSSYEQYF
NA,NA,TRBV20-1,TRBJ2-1,TGCAGTGCTAGAGATCGGGATCGTCCCTACAATGAGCAGTTCTTC,CSARDRDRPYNEQFF
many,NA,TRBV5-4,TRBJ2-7,TGTGCCAGCAGCTTCAACGGAGGGGAGCAGTACTTC,CASSFNGGEQYF
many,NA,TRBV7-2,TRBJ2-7,TGTGCCAGCACCTTAAACATCGACAGGACGACCTACGAGCAGTACTTC,CASTLNIDRTTYEQYF
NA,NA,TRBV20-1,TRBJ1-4,TGCAGTGATAGCCTCAGGGAGGGAGAAAAACTGTTTTTT,CSDSLREGEKLFF
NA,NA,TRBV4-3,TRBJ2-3,TGCGCCAGCAGCCAAGACCAAACGGGGCAGTATTTT,CASSQDQTGQYF
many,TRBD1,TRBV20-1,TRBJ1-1,TGCAGTGCCGGGACAGGGAAGACTGAAGCTTTCTTT,CSAGTGKTEAFF
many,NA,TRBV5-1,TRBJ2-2,TGCGCCAGCAGCTCCGAATTGACAGGGGAGCTGTTTTTT,CASSSELTGELFF
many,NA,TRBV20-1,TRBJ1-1,TGCAGTGCTATCCCAGTGGGGGGAGGATGGATGAACACTGAAGCTTTCTTT,CSAIPVGGGWMNTEAFF
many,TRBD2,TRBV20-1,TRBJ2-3,TGCAGTGCTAGCGAGACTAGCGGTAACACAGATACGCAGTATTTT,CSASETSGNTDTQYF
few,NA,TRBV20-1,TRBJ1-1,TGCAGTGCTAGAGAGTCAGGGAAGCGTCAAGCTTTCTTT,CSARESGKRQAFF
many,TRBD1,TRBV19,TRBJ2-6,TGTGCCAGTACTTTCGCCGGACAGGGTTTTTCTGGGGCCAACGTCCTGACTTTC,CASTFAGQGFSGANVLTF
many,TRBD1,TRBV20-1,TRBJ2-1,TGCAGTGCTAGAGATACCGGGACAGGGTTGTTTGAGCAGTTCTTC,CSARDTGTGLFEQFF
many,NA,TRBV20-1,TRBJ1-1,TGCAGTGCTGCTGTTAGGCGGGGGGTTGAAGCTTTCTTT,CSAAVRRGVEAFF
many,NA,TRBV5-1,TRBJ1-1,TGCGCCAGCAGCTTGGAGGGGACGGGAACTGAAGCTTTCTTT,CASSLEGTGTEAFF
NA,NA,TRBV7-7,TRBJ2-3,TGTGCCAGCAGCTTTCGTGTGACTGATACGCAGTATTTT,CASSFRVTDTQYF
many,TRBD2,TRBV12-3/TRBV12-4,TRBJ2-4,TGTGCCAGCACCCTTAGCGGGAGTTACATTCAGTACTTC,CASTLSGSYIQYF
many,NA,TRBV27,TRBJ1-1,TGTGCCAGCAGTTTAAAGGTTGGTTTGAACACTGAAGCTTTCTTT,CASSLKVGLNTEAFF
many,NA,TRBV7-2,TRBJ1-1,TGTGCCAGCAGCCCCCAGGCGAACACTGAAGCTTTCTTT,CASSPQANTEAFF
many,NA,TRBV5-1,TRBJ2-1,TGCGCCAGCGCTGCCGGGAATGAGCAGTTCTTC,CASAAGNEQFF
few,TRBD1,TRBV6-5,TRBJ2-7,TGTGCCAGCAGGATACAGGGGGCCTCCTACGAGCAGTACTTC,CASRIQGASYEQYF
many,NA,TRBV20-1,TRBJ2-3,TGCAGTGCTGACAGGTTGGAGGTTGTGGAGGATACGCAGTATTTT,CSADRLEVVEDTQYF
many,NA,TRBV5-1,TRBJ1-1,TGCGCCAGCAGCTTGTTCTCGATGAACACTGAAGCTTTCTTT,CASSLFSMNTEAFF
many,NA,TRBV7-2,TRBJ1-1,TGTGCCAGCAGCTTAGTAATGCTCGGAGTAGCGGTGGGCACTGAAGCTTTCTTT,CASSLVMLGVAVGTEAFF
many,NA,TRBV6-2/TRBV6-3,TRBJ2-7,TGTGCCAGCATCTCTGTCTGGGATTACGAGCAGTACTTC,CASISVWDYEQYF
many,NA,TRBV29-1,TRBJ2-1,TGCAGCGTTGAACCACCTACTAGGGCCGTCTACAATGAGCAGTTCTTC,CSVEPPTRAVYNEQFF
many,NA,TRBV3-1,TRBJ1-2,TGTGCCAGCAGCGACGTGGACTATGGCTACACCTTC,CASSDVDYGYTF
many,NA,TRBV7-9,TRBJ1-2,TGTGCCAGCAGCTCGATGCCAAGCGAAGCCTTC,CASSSMPSEAF
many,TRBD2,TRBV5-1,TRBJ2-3,TGCGCCAGCACTAGCGGGAGTTTCACAGATACGCAGTATTTT,CASTSGSFTDTQYF
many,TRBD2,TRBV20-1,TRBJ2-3,TGCAGTGCTAGTGGAAAAGCGGGAGGGGGAGATACGCAGTATTTT,CSASGKAGGGDTQYF
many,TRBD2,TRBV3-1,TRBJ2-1,TGTGCCAGCAGCCATCCGGCCCCGGGGGGTGAGCAGTTCTTC,CASSHPAPGGEQFF